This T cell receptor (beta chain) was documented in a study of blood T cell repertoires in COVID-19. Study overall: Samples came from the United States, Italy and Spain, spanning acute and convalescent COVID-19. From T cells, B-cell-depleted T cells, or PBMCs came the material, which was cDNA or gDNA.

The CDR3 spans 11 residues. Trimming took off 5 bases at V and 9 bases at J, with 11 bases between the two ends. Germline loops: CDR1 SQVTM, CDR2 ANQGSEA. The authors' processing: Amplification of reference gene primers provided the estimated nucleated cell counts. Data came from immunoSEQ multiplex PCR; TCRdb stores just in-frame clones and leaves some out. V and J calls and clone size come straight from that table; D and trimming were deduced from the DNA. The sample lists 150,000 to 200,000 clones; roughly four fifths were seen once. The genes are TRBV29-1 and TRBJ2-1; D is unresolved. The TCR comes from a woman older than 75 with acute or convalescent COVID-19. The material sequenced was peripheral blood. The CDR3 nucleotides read TGCAGCGTTTCCTTAGTTGGTGAGCAGTTCTTC. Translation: CSVSLVGEQFF.